These T cell receptor beta chains were read from a single sample in a study of OX40 agonist ivuxolimab in advanced cancers. Measured with immunoSEQ multiplex PCR; TCRdb has only the in-frame clones, and not every one. The data hold over 65,000 clones, with just under 95% observed a single time. Source: CD4+ or CD8+ T cells sorted from blood, taken in a trial of the OX40 agonist ivuxolimab. Receptor source: an adult with an advanced solid tumor such as melanoma, head and neck, liver or kidney cancer. Both conserved end residues are part of each CDR3. A D gene is named only where the DNA matches it firmly. A clone size is listed for some rows: how often the clone was seen (once, few, many), or a class if it is expanded.

j_call | clone_size | d_call | v_call | cdr3_nt | cdr3_aa
TRBJ2-1 | - | TRBD2 | TRBV7-3 | TGTGCCAGCAGCTCACCCGGGACTAAAGACAATGAGCAGTTCTTC | CASSSPGTKDNEQFF
TRBJ2-1 | - | - | TRBV5-1 | TGCGCCAGCAGCTTGGCCATCACAGGCAATGAGCAGTTCTTC | CASSLAITGNEQFF
TRBJ1-5 | - | - | TRBV19 | TGTGCCAGTAGCCTCGCGGCAGGCAATCAGCCCCAGCATTTT | CASSLAAGNQPQHF
TRBJ2-1 | - | TRBD1 | TRBV4-3 | TGCGCCAGCAGCCAAGTACAGGGGGCGTTAAATGAGCAGTTCTTC | CASSQVQGALNEQFF
TRBJ2-1 | - | - | TRBV7-9 | TGTGCCAGCAGCTTAGTTGGGAGTGAGCAGTTCTTC | CASSLVGSEQFF
TRBJ1-4 | - | TRBD1 | TRBV6-5 | TGTGCCAGCAGTCTTGACAGGGGTGGCGAAAAACTGTTTTTT | CASSLDRGGEKLFF
TRBJ1-5 | - | - | TRBV7-6 | TGTGCCAGCAGCTTAGGCCAGGGAGAGCAGCCCCAGCATTTT | CASSLGQGEQPQHF
TRBJ2-7 | - | TRBD1 | TRBV5-8 | TGTGCCAGCAGCCCGCCGGGACAGAGCTCCTACGAGCAGTACTTC | CASSPPGQSSYEQYF
TRBJ2-1 | - | TRBD2 | TRBV19 | TGTGCCAGTAGTATAGTTTTTAGCGGGGGCGGGAATGAGCAGTTCTTC | CASSIVFSGGGNEQFF
TRBJ1-1 | - | - | TRBV5-4 | TGTGCCAGCAGCTTACAGGCTGGGTTGAACACTGAAGCTTTCTTT | CASSLQAGLNTEAFF
TRBJ2-7 | - | - | TRBV9 | TGTGCCAGCAGCCCAGGGGGGAGAAGTGGCTCCTACGAGCAGTACTTC | CASSPGGRSGSYEQYF
TRBJ1-1 | medium-sized | TRBD1 | TRBV30 | TGTGCCTGGGACACAGGGGGGAACACTGAAGCTTTCTTT | CAWDTGGNTEAFF
TRBJ2-1 | - | - | TRBV27 | TGTGCCAGCAGCTCCCTGGAGTCCTACAATGAGCAGTTCTTC | CASSSLESYNEQFF
TRBJ1-2 | - | - | TRBV5-1 | TGCGCCAGCAGCTTGGGAGGTGGTGGCTACACCTTC | CASSLGGGGYTF
TRBJ2-7 | - | - | TRBV6-1 | TGTGCCAGCACCCTTGGGGAGCAGTACTTC | CASTLGEQYF
TRBJ2-3 | - | - | TRBV5-1 | TGCGCCAGCAGCTCCCCCCCTAGCCGGCTGCTCACAGATACGCAGTATTTT | CASSSPPSRLLTDTQYF
TRBJ2-1 | - | - | TRBV6-5 | TGTGCCAGCAGGCATCCAGGGGCGTACAATGAGCAGTTCTTC | CASRHPGAYNEQFF
TRBJ2-7 | - | - | TRBV7-9 | TGTGCCAGCAGCTGGGAGGGGGGCGAGCAGTACTTC | CASSWEGGEQYF
TRBJ2-4 | - | TRBD1 | TRBV11-2 | TGTGCCAGCAGCACCGTGAGGGACAGGGGGGCCAAAAACATTCAGTACTTC | CASSTVRDRGAKNIQYF
TRBJ2-1 | - | TRBD1 | TRBV7-9 | TGTGCCAGCAGCTTAACGGGACAGACCTACAATGAGCAGTTCTTC | CASSLTGQTYNEQFF
TRBJ2-2 | - | TRBD1 | TRBV13 | TGTGCCAGCAGCCCACCAAGGGGGCCCAACACCGGGGAGCTGTTTTTT | CASSPPRGPNTGELFF
TRBJ2-1 | - | TRBD2 | TRBV29-1 | TGCAGCGTTTCGACTAGCGGGGGGGCAAATGAGCAGTTCTTC | CSVSTSGGANEQFF
TRBJ1-5 | - | TRBD1 | TRBV5-6 | TGTGCCAGCAGCGCGGGGACAGGGGGGAGTCAGCCCCAGCATTTT | CASSAGTGGSQPQHF
TRBJ1-2 | - | - | TRBV19 | TGTGCCAGTAGTATCAGGGGCGAACAATATGGCTACACCTTC | CASSIRGEQYGYTF
TRBJ1-1 | - | - | TRBV7-9 | TGTGCCAGCAGCTTAGGGGGACCTCCGAACACTGAAGCTTTCTTT | CASSLGGPPNTEAFF
TRBJ1-1 | - | TRBD1 | TRBV11-2 | TGTGCCAGCAGCGCCGCAGGGGGCCTGAAGACTGAAGCTTTCTTT | CASSAAGGLKTEAFF
TRBJ1-1 | - | - | TRBV29-1 | TGCAGCGTGGGTGCTGCCCGTATGAACACTGAAGCTTTCTTT | CSVGAARMNTEAFF
TRBJ1-5 | - | - | TRBV2 | TGTGCCAGCGACCCCTTGTCAGGGTCTGGTCAGCCCCAGCATTTT | CASDPLSGSGQPQHF
TRBJ2-3 | - | TRBD2 | TRBV7-8 | TGTGCCAGCAGCTTGGGACTAGCGGGGAGCAGACACACAGATACGCAGTATTTT | CASSLGLAGSRHTDTQYF
TRBJ1-2 | - | - | TRBV10-3 | TGTGCCATCAGTGAGATACAGGGAGTCGGTGGCTACACCTTC | CAISEIQGVGGYTF
TRBJ2-4 | - | - | TRBV5-6 | TGTGCCAGCATACCGTGGGTTGTGGCCAAAAACATTCAGTACTTC | CASIPWVVAKNIQYF
TRBJ2-3 | - | TRBD2 | TRBV6-4 | TGTGCCAGCAGTTTCGAGGCGGGGGGCGCTGGCACAGATACGCAGTATTTT | CASSFEAGGAGTDTQYF
TRBJ1-4 | - | - | TRBV2 | TGTGCCAGCACCCGGGGGGTCGGTAATGAAAAACTGTTTTTT | CASTRGVGNEKLFF
TRBJ1-2 | - | - | TRBV28 | TGTGCCAGCAGTCCCACACATAACTATGGCTACACCTTC | CASSPTHNYGYTF
TRBJ1-2 | - | - | TRBV19 | TGTGCCAGTAGTATAATTGACGGAGAATATGGCTACACCTTC | CASSIIDGEYGYTF
TRBJ2-2 | - | TRBD1 | TRBV9 | TGTGCCAGCACCATACAGGGGGCGGCCACCGGGGAGCTGTTTTTT | CASTIQGAATGELFF
TRBJ2-7 | once | TRBD2 | TRBV4-3 | TGCGCCAGCAGCCAAGATACGGCGAGCGGGGAAAGCTCCTACGAGCAGTACTTC | CASSQDTASGESSYEQYF
TRBJ1-5 | - | - | TRBV27 | TGTGCCAGCAGCTCCGGTTGGGGGGGGACTCAGCCCCAGCATTTT | CASSSGWGGTQPQHF
TRBJ2-7 | once | TRBD2 | TRBV5-6 | TGTGCCAGCAGCTTCGGACCGGGGGGCTACGAGCAGTACTTC | CASSFGPGGYEQYF
TRBJ1-1 | - | TRBD1 | TRBV5-4 | TGTGCCAGCAGCTTTTACAGGGGGCACACTGAAGCTTTCTTT | CASSFYRGHTEAFF
TRBJ1-5 | - | - | TRBV5-6 | TGTGCCAGCAGCTTCCAGGGTAATAGCAATCAGCCCCAGCATTTT | CASSFQGNSNQPQHF
TRBJ1-5 | - | - | TRBV6-6 | TGTGCCAGCAGCCCCCCCGCTGTTAGCAATCAGCCCCAGCATTTT | CASSPPAVSNQPQHF
TRBJ2-3 | - | - | TRBV6-1 | TGTGCCAGCACGTTGGAGTGGGCAGATACGCAGTATTTT | CASTLEWADTQYF
TRBJ2-7 | - | - | TRBV20-1 | TGCAGTGCTCGTTGGGACTACGAGCAGTACTTC | CSARWDYEQYF
TRBJ2-5 | - | TRBD2 | TRBV19 | TGTGCCAGCGGGACTAGCGTGGAGACCCAGTACTTC | CASGTSVETQYF
TRBJ2-7 | - | - | TRBV4-1 | TGCGCCAGCAGCCCGACTCTGGGAGCCTACGAGCAGTACTTC | CASSPTLGAYEQYF
TRBJ1-5 | once | - | TRBV4-1 | TGCGCCAGCAGCCAAGATGGGGAGGGCAATCAGCCCCAGCATTTT | CASSQDGEGNQPQHF
TRBJ2-7 | - | - | TRBV10-3 | TGTGCCATCAGTGAGTCAGGGTCCACCTACGAGCAGTACTTC | CAISESGSTYEQYF
TRBJ2-7 | once | - | TRBV11-2 | TGTGCCAGCAGCCTTGTTACGGGACGGCCAGACGAGCAGTACTTC | CASSLVTGRPDEQYF
TRBJ2-6 | - | - | TRBV15 | TGTGCCACCAGCAGACCGAACTCTGGGGCCAACGTCCTGACTTTC | CATSRPNSGANVLTF
TRBJ2-5 | - | TRBD2 | TRBV2 | TGTGCCAGCAGTGAAAGGGCGGGGGTCCTCCAAGAGACCCAGTACTTC | CASSERAGVLQETQYF
TRBJ1-4 | once | - | TRBV4-2 | TGTGCCAGCAGCCAAACAACAGGGATAGTTAATGAAAAACTGTTTTTT | CASSQTTGIVNEKLFF
TRBJ2-7 | - | - | TRBV5-1 | TGCGCCAGCAGCTTGGCCTTTTCTGGGGCCTACGAGCAGTACTTC | CASSLAFSGAYEQYF
TRBJ1-1 | - | - | TRBV7-8 | TGTGCCAGCAGCTTAGCGGAGGGTTTGAACACTGAAGCTTTCTTT | CASSLAEGLNTEAFF
TRBJ2-7 | - | TRBD2 | TRBV7-6 | TGTGCCAGCAGCCCAGCCGGGACTAGTGTAAGGGAGCAGTACTTC | CASSPAGTSVREQYF
TRBJ2-1 | - | - | TRBV30 | TGTGCCTGGAGTTCGGTTAGCCAGGGCAATGAGCAGTTCTTC | CAWSSVSQGNEQFF
TRBJ2-7 | - | TRBD1 | TRBV9 | TGTGCCAGCAGCGTAGGGGGGACAGGGTTTTCCTACGAGCAGTACTTC | CASSVGGTGFSYEQYF
TRBJ2-1 | - | TRBD2 | TRBV27 | TGTGCCAGCACCCACGGGACTAGCGCCAATGAGCAGTTCTTC | CASTHGTSANEQFF
TRBJ1-2 | once | - | TRBV30 | TGTGCCTGGATCCCTTTTGGGCAGTCGGACTATGGCTACACCTTC | CAWIPFGQSDYGYTF